The 32 T cell receptor beta chains below come from one sample, sequenced in a study of memory CD4+ T cells and cytomegalovirus serostatus. Single viable CD3+CD4+CD8-CD45RO+ cells were sorted as the memory CD4+ T cells. Sequencing used immunoSEQ multiplex PCR; TCRdb keeps in-frame clones, though not all of them. The sample records over 60,000 clones, around four fifths being singletons. Sequencing was done on a sample of memory CD4+ T cells from blood. The source is an adult in good health and CMV-seronegative.

This clone showed up just once. The chain is built from TRBV7-6 and TRBJ2-7, with TRBD2 matching 10 bases. V trimming: 5 bases; J trimming: 4 bases; junction bases outside the gene matches: 11. Germline CDR1 and CDR2: SGHVS and FNYEAQ. This CDR3 has 16 residues. The CDR3 sequence: CASSEGLAGDVYEQYF. The CDR3 DNA follows: TGTGCCAGCAGCGAAGGGCTAGCGGGAGATGTTTACGAGCAGTACTTC.

This clone came up once. The chain combines TRBV4-1 with TRBJ1-1; D ambiguous. Germline V gene lookup returns CDR1 MGHRA and CDR2 YSYEKL. The CDR3 is made up of 17 amino acids. Deletions cut 1 base from V and 0 bases from J, with 15 bases between. The CDR3 loop reads CASSQGVLGSLNTEAFF. The CDR3 DNA is TGCGCCAGCAGCCAAGGGGTCCTAGGCAGCTTGAACACTGAAGCTTTCTTT.

This clone was seen once. The rearrangement links TRBV5-8 to TRBJ1-5, with 7 bases aligning to TRBD1. Germline assignment: CDR1 SGHTS and CDR2 YDEGEE. CDR3 length: 16 amino acids. Trimming removed 4 bases from V and 2 bases from J; junction bases left unmatched: 9. CDR3 sequence: CASSILQGLGNQPQHF. The CDR3 coding sequence is TGTGCCAGCAGCATCCTACAGGGGTTAGGCAATCAGCCCCAGCATTTT.

The chain links TRBV7-9 to TRBJ2-7; D not resolved. This CDR3 region has 15 residues. The germline V gene encodes CDR1 SEHNR and CDR2 FQNEAQ (reference sequence). Trimming removed 1 base at V and 3 bases at J, with 13 bases between. The CDR3 spells CASSLVGGLGYEQYF. CDR3 in DNA: TGTGCCAGCAGCTTAGTGGGCGGTCTGGGCTACGAGCAGTACTTC.

V is TRBV7-9 and J is TRBJ2-5; no clear D. The CDR3 is 12 residues long. The germline V gene encodes CDR1 SEHNR and CDR2 FQNEAQ (reference sequence). The V end lost 5 bases, the J end lost 5 bases, and 9 bases lay between the germline ends. The CDR3 DNA reads TGTGCCAGCAGCCCCGTGGGGGAGACCCAGTACTTC. This encodes CASSPVGETQYF.

The chain recombines TRBV7-2 with TRBJ1-5, with TRBD1 as a possible D gene (5 bases). The V and J ends lost 1 base and 2 bases respectively, with 9 bases between them. Germline CDR1 reads SGHTA; CDR2 reads FQGNSA. This CDR3 has 15 amino acids. For the CDR3, the DNA is TGTGCCAGCAGCTTAGGAGGGGTCGGCAATCAGCCCCAGCATTTT. Encoded protein: CASSLGGVGNQPQHF.

The V and J genes are TRBV30 and TRBJ2-1, with 10 positions matching TRBD2. The CDR3 contains 14 residues. The ends lost 4 bases at V and 7 bases at J; junction bases unmatched: 7. Germline V gene data show CDR1 as GTSNPN and CDR2 as SVGIG (reference sequence). The chain's CDR3 is CAWKLAGVLNEQFF. DNA of the CDR3: TGTGCCTGGAAGCTAGCGGGAGTATTGAATGAGCAGTTCTTC.

This chain connects TRBV5-6 to TRBJ1-2, with unresolved D. The V gene's germline CDR1 is SGHDT and CDR2 YYEEEE. Trimming took off 2 bases at V and 4 bases at J, with 12 bases between the two ends. The CDR3 extends over 14 amino acids. This CDR3 reads CASSFSESGYGYTF. Here the CDR3 DNA reads TGTGCCAGCAGCTTCTCGGAGAGCGGCTATGGCTACACCTTC.

The genes are TRBV5-8 and TRBJ2-5; 7 bases line up with TRBD2. V was clipped by 0 bases and J by 5 bases; unmatched bases: 10. This CDR3 contains 16 residues. Germline assignment: CDR1 SGHTS and CDR2 YDEGEE. This chain's CDR3 is CASSLVFGLVQETQYF. In DNA form, the CDR3 reads TGTGCCAGCAGCTTGGTTTTCGGACTAGTGCAGGAGACCCAGTACTTC.

In its sample, this clone is medium-sized. The chain carries TRBV5-1 and TRBJ2-7; D uncertain. Trimming took 6 bases from V and 7 from J, leaving 20 bases between them. From germline, CDR1 is SGHRS and CDR2 YFSETQ. The CDR3 extends over 14 amino acids. The CDR3: CASTSPGQAREQYF. CDR3 DNA sequence: TGCGCCAGCACCAGTCCTGGGCAGGCTCGGGAGCAGTACTTC.

The genes are TRBV11-2 and TRBJ2-7, with a possible D match to TRBD2 (7 bases). V lost 5 bases and J 5 bases, leaving 19 bases between the germline ends. CDR3 length: 15 residues. Per the germline V gene, CDR1 is SGHAT and CDR2 is FQNNGV. In nucleotides, the CDR3 is TGTGCCAGCAGCCGGGGAGGGGGGAGCAGCAACGAGCAGTACTTC. Translated: CASSRGGGSSNEQYF. Together with reference TRBV11-2 and TRBJ2-7, the CDR3 gives the full variable domain: EAGVAQSPRYKIIEKRQSVAFWCNPISGHATLYWYQQILGQGPKLLIQFQNNGVVDDSQLPKDRFSAERLKGVDSTLKIQPAKLEDSAVYLCASSRGGGSSNEQYFGPGTRLTVT.

V and J are TRBV27 and TRBJ2-5; 7 bases align to TRBD1. This CDR3 comprises 13 residues. The germline CDR1 and CDR2 sequences are MNHEY and SMNVEV (reference sequence). Trimming removed 6 bases from V and 4 bases from J; junction bases left unmatched: 5. CDR3 coding DNA: TGTGCCAGCAGGCCCCACAGGGGAGAGACCCAGTACTTC. Protein: CASRPHRGETQYF.

The chain has TRBV30 and TRBJ1-2; 7 nucleotides agree with TRBD1. The CDR3 is 13 residues long. V lost 0 bases, J lost 14 bases, and 12 bases stayed unmatched. Germline V gene data show CDR1 as GTSNPN and CDR2 as SVGIG (reference sequence). CDR3 nucleotide sequence: TGTGCCTGGAGTGTTAAGGGCAGGGGGTCGGGAACCTTC. It specifies CAWSVKGRGSGTF.

The chain has TRBV4-1 and TRBJ2-5; 8 nucleotides agree with TRBD1. Per the germline V gene, CDR1 is MGHRA and CDR2 is YSYEKL. The CDR3 has 16 amino acids. V gave up 2 bases and J gave up 1 base; unmatched junction bases: 6. This CDR3 is CASSQRGQGAQETQYF. The CDR3 bases are TGCGCCAGCAGCCAACGTGGCCAGGGGGCCCAAGAGACCCAGTACTTC.

This chain links TRBV28 with TRBJ1-2, with D uncertain. The germline CDR1 and CDR2 sequences are MDHEN and SYDVKM. V lost 2 bases and J 2 bases, leaving 0 bases between the germline ends. This CDR3 has 11 amino acids. This CDR3 is CASSLNYGYTF. CDR3 nucleotide sequence: TGTGCCAGCAGTTTAAACTATGGCTACACCTTC.

V and J are TRBV7-9 and TRBJ2-3; D gene ambiguous. The CDR3 totals 14 residues. The V end was cut by 3 bases, the J end by 2 bases, with 9 bases between. Germline V gene data show CDR1 as SEHNR and CDR2 as FQNEAQ (reference sequence). CDR3 protein: CASSLGTPTDTQYF. CDR3 sequence (DNA): TGTGCCAGCAGCTTGGGTACCCCCACAGATACGCAGTATTTT. The whole variable domain, filled in from reference TRBV7-9 and TRBJ2-3, reads DTGVSQNPRHKITKRGQNVTFRCDPISEHNRLYWYRQTLGQGPEFLTYFQNEAQLEKSRLLSDRFSAERPKGSFSTLEIQRTEQGDSAMYLCASSLGTPTDTQYFGPGTRLTVL.

This rearrangement joins TRBV5-3 to TRBJ2-7, with 9 nucleotides matching TRBD1. TRBV5-3 is sorted into the ORF group, with uncertain function. Trimming at V came to 5 bases and at J to 3 bases, leaving 3 bases not matched to a gene. This CDR3 spans 13 amino acids. Written as DNA, the CDR3 is TGTGCCAGAAGGTCGACAGGGGGCTACGAGCAGTACTTC. It encodes CARRSTGGYEQYF.

The gene calls are TRBV30 and TRBJ2-5; D is perhaps TRBD1 or TRBD2 (6 bases each). In germline, CDR1 is GTSNPN, CDR2 SVGIG (reference sequence). There are 13 residues in the CDR3. V was trimmed by 3 bases and J by 7 bases, leaving 15 bases between them. CDR3 nucleotide sequence: TGTGCCTGGAGATCTGGGGGGCCCAGGACCCAGTACTTC. Its translation: CAWRSGGPRTQYF.

This chain joins TRBV18 and TRBJ2-3; 9 bases line up with TRBD2. The CDR3 is 15 residues long. The germline gives CDR1 KGHSH, CDR2 LQKENI. J gave up 9 bases and V 3 bases, and 10 bases lay outside the gene matches. Here the CDR3 reads CASSPTSGPNPTQYF. For the CDR3, the DNA is TGTGCCAGCTCACCCACTAGCGGGCCCAATCCCACGCAGTATTTT.

The chain uses TRBV18 and TRBJ2-1; the D is unclear. Per germline, CDR1 KGHSH and CDR2 LQKENI. Trimming cost V 1 base and J 1 base, with 5 bases left between them. This CDR3 has 14 amino acids. CDR3 nucleotide sequence: TGTGCCAGCTCACCACTCTCTTCCTACAATGAGCAGTTCTTC. Translated, it gives CASSPLSSYNEQFF. Complete variable domain (other parts from reference TRBV18 and TRBJ2-1): NAGVMQNPRHLVRRRGQEARLRCSPMKGHSHVYWYRQLPEEGLKFMVYLQKENIIDESGMPKERFSAEFPKEGPSILRIQQVVRGDSAAYFCASSPLSSYNEQFFGPGTRLTVL.

This clone has a single count. V is TRBV6-1 and J is TRBJ2-3; D ambiguous. Germline V gene sequence: CDR1 MNHNS, CDR2 SASEGT. V was cut by 0 bases and J by 2 bases, with 6 bases left in between. The CDR3 is made up of 14 amino acids. For the CDR3, the DNA is TGTGCCAGCAGTGAAGCCTGGACCACAGATACGCAGTATTTT. It codes for CASSEAWTTDTQYF.

This chain joins TRBV7-2 and TRBJ2-3; 11 bases line up with TRBD2. The CDR3 runs to 15 residues. V lost 2 bases, J lost 4 bases, and 2 bases stayed unmatched. Germline V gives CDR1 SGHTA, CDR2 FQGNSA. This CDR3 reads CASSLTSGGADTQYF. The DNA of the CDR3 is TGTGCCAGCAGCTTAACTAGCGGGGGCGCAGATACGCAGTATTTT.

This clone was observed a few times. The chain couples TRBV6-1 to TRBJ2-3; perhaps TRBD2 as D (6 bases). The CDR3 extends over 15 amino acids. Germline V lookup: CDR1 MNHNS, CDR2 SASEGT. Trimming took 2 bases from V and 4 from J, leaving 13 bases between them. The CDR3: CASSEWGVGADTQYF. CDR3 sequence (DNA): TGTGCCAGCAGTGAATGGGGGGTTGGGGCAGATACGCAGTATTTT.

V is TRBV5-8 and J is TRBJ1-5; D is ambiguous. The CDR3 sequence is 16 residues long. Germline CDR1 reads SGHTS; CDR2 reads YDEGEE. Trimming took off 0 bases at V and 0 bases at J, with 10 bases between the two ends. CDR3 DNA sequence: TGTGCCAGCAGCTTGGCCGGGGAGTATAGCAATCAGCCCCAGCATTTT. It codes for CASSLAGEYSNQPQHF. The full variable domain, rest sourced from reference TRBV5-8 and TRBJ1-5, is EAGVTQSPTHLIKTRGQQATLRCSPISGHTSVYWYQQALGLGLQFLLWYDEGEERNRGNFPPRFSGRQFPNYSSELNVNALELEDSALYLCASSLAGEYSNQPQHFGDGTRLSIL.

V and J are TRBV10-1 and TRBJ2-3; no clear D. This CDR3 has 12 amino acids. Germline-derived CDR1 and CDR2 are WNHNN and SYGVQD (reference sequence). The ends were cut back, 2 bases at V and 6 bases at J, with 6 bases in the middle. CDR3 protein: CASSEAGDTQYF. The CDR3 DNA follows: TGCGCCAGCAGTGAGGCCGGGGATACGCAGTATTTT.

This chain links TRBV27 with TRBJ1-1; no definite D call. This CDR3 is built from 14 residues. Germline values: CDR1 MNHEY, CDR2 SMNVEV (reference sequence). The V end lost 9 bases, the J end lost 3 bases, and 17 bases lay between the germline ends. The CDR3 nucleotides read TGTGCCAGATGGCCAGTCCCTTACTACACTGAAGCTTTCTTT. Protein sequence: CARWPVPYYTEAFF.

The V call is TRBV30, the J call TRBJ2-7; D call uncertain. The CDR3 loop spans 12 amino acids. Germline-derived CDR1 and CDR2 are GTSNPN and SVGIG (reference sequence). The ends were cut back, 0 bases at V and 3 bases at J, with 6 bases in the middle. DNA of the CDR3: TGTGCCTGGAGTGTAAGTCGCTACGAGCAGTACTTC. It yields the protein CAWSVSRYEQYF.

The rearrangement uses TRBV5-1 and TRBJ2-7; 11 bases match TRBD2. With 0 bases clipped from V and 7 bases from J, the junction kept 6 bases outside the gene matches. Germline V gives CDR1 SGHRS, CDR2 YFSETQ. The CDR3 extends over 15 amino acids. The CDR3 DNA reads TGCGCCAGCAGCTTGGCCCTAGCGGGAGGTGGTGAGCAGTACTTC. Amino acids: CASSLALAGGGEQYF.

This rearrangement joins TRBV11-1 to TRBJ2-7; 7 bases agree with TRBD1. V dropped 0 bases and J dropped 6; count of bases not matched to a gene: 11. Germline V lookup: CDR1 SGHAT, CDR2 FQDESV (reference sequence). This CDR3 spans 16 amino acids. The CDR3 nucleotides are TGTGCCAGCAGCTTAGCTCAGACAGGGCGTCGGGGCGAGCAGTACTTC. Translation: CASSLAQTGRRGEQYF.

The V and J genes are TRBV5-6 and TRBJ1-3, with 7 bases fitting TRBD1. The CDR3 has 14 residues. V shed 4 bases, J shed 4 bases, and the junction held 5 bases outside the gene matches. The germline V gene has CDR1 SGHDT and CDR2 YYEEEE. The CDR3: CASSLPGQGNTIYF. CDR3 nucleotide sequence: TGTGCCAGCAGCCTCCCGGGACAGGGAAACACCATATATTTT.

The gene calls are TRBV2 and TRBJ1-5; D may be TRBD1 (5 bases). Trimming removed 3 bases at V and 7 bases at J, with 13 bases between. There are 14 residues in the CDR3. Germline-derived CDR1 and CDR2 are SNHLY and FYNNEI. CDR3 loop: CASSDWGVGQPQHF. The CDR3 bases are TGTGCCAGCAGTGACTGGGGGGTAGGGCAGCCCCAGCATTTT. Based on the CDR3 plus reference TRBV2 and TRBJ1-5, the full variable domain is EPEVTQTPSHQVTQMGQEVILRCVPISNHLYFYWYRQILGQKVEFLVSFYNNEISEKSEIFDDQFSVERPDGSNFTLKIRSTKLEDSAMYFCASSDWGVGQPQHFGDGTRLSIL.

This sequence joins TRBV11-3 and TRBJ2-7; no definite D call. This CDR3 has 12 residues. V lost 5 bases, J lost 3 bases, and 8 bases lay in between. Per the germline V gene, CDR1 is SGHNT and CDR2 is YENEEA. Here the CDR3 reads CASSPNRYEQYF. CDR3 nucleotide sequence: TGTGCCAGCAGCCCCAACCGCTACGAGCAGTACTTC.